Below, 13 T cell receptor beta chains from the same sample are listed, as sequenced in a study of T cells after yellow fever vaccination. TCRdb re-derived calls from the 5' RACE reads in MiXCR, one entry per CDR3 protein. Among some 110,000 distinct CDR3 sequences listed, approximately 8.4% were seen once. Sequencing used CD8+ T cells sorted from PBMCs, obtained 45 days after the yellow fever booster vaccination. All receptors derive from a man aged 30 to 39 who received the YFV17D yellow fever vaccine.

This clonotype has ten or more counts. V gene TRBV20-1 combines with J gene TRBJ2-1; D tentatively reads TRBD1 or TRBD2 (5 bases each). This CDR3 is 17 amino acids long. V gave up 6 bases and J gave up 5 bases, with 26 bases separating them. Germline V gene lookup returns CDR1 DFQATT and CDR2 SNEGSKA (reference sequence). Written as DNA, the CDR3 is TGCAGTGCCGCCCGACAGATCATCATACCGGGGCACAATGAGCAGTTCTTC. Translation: CSAARQIIIPGHNEQFF.

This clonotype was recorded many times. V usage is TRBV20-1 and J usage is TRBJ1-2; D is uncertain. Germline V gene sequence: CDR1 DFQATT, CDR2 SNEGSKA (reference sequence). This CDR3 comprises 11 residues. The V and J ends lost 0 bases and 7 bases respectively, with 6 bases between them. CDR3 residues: CSAREYRGYTF. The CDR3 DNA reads TGCAGTGCTAGAGAATATCGTGGCTACACCTTC.

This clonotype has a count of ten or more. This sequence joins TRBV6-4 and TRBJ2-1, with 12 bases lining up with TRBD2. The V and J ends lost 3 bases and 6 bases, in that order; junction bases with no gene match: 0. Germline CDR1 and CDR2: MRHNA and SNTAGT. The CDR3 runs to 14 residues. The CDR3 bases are TGTGCCAGCAGTGAGGGACTAGCGGGCAATGAGCAGTTCTTC. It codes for CASSEGLAGNEQFF.

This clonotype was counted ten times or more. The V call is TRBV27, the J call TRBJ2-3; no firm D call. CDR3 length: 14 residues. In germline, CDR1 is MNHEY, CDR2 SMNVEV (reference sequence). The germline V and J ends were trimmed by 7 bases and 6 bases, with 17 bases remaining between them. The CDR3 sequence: CASTLSALQDTQYF. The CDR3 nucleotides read TGTGCCAGCACCCTATCGGCACTGCAGGATACGCAGTATTTT.

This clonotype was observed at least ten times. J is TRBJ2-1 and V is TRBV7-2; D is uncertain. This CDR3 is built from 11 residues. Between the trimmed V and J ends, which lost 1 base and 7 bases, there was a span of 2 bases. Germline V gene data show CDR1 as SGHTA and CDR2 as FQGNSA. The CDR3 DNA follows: TGTGCCAGCAGCTTAGTAAATGAGCAGTTCTTC. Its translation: CASSLVNEQFF.

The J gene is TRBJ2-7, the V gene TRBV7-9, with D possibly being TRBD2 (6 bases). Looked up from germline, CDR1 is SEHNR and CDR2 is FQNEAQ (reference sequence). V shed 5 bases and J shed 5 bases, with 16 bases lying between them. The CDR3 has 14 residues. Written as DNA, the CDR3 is TGTGCCAGCAGCCCTCGGCTAGCGCATCACGAGCAGTACTTC. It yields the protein CASSPRLAHHEQYF.

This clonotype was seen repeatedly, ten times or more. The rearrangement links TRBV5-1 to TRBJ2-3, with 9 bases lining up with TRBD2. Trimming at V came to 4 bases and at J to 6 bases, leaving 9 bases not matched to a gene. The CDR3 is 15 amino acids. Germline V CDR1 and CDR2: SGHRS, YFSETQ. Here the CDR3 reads CASSASGRTGDTQYF. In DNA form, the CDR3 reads TGCGCCAGCAGCGCAAGCGGGAGGACTGGGGATACGCAGTATTTT.

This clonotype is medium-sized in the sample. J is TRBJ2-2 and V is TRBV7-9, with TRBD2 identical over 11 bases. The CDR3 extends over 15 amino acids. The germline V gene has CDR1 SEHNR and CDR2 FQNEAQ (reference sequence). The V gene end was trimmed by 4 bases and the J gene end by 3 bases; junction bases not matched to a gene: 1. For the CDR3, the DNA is TGTGCCAGCAGCTCGGGACTAGCGGACACCGGGGAGCTGTTTTTT. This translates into CASSSGLADTGELFF.

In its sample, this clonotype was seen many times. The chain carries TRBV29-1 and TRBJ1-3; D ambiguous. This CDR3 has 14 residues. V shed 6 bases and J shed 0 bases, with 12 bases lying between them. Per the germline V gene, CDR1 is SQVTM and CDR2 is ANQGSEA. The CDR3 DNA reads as TGCAGCGTGCGGACGGGGAGCTCTGGAAACACCATATATTTT. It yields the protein CSVRTGSSGNTIYF.

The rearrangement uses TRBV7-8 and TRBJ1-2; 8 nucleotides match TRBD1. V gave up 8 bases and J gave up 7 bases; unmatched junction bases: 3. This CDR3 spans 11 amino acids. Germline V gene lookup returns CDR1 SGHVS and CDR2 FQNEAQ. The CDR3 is CASPDRAGYTF. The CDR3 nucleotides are TGTGCCAGCCCGGACAGGGCTGGCTACACCTTC.

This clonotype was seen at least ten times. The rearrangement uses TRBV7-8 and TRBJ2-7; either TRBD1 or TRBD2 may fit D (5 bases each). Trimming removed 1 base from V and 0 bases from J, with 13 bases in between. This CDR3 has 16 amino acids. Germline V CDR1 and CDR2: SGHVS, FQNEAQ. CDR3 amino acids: CASSLGRGWSSYEQYF. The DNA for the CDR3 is TGTGCCAGCAGCTTAGGTCGGGGCTGGAGCTCCTACGAGCAGTACTTC.

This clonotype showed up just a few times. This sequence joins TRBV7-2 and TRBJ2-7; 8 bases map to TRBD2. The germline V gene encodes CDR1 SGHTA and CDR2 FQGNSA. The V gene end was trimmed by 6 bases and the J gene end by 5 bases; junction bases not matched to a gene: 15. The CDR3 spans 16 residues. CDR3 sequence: CASSYIKREMVHEQYF. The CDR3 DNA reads TGTGCCAGCAGTTATATCAAGCGGGAGATGGTCCACGAGCAGTACTTC.

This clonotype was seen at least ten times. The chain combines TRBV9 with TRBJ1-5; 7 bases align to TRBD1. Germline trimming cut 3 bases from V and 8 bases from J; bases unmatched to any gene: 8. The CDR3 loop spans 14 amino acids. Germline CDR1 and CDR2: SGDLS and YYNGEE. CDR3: CASSEGTVMEPQHF. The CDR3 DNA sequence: TGTGCCAGCAGCGAGGGGACAGTGATGGAGCCCCAGCATTTT.